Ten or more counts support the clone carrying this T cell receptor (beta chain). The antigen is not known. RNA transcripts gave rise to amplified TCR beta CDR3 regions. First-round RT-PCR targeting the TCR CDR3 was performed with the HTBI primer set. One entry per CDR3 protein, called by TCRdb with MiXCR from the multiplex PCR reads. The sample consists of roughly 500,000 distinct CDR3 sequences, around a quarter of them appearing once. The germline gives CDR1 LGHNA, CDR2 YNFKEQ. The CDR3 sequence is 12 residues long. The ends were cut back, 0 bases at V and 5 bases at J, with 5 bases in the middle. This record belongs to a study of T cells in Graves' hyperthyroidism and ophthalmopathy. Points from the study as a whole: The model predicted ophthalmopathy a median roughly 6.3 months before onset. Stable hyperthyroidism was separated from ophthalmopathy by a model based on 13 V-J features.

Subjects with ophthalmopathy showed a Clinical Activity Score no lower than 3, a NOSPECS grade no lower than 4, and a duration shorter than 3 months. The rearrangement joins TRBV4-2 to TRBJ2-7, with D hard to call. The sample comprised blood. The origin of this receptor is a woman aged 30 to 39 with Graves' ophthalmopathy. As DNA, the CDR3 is TGTGCCAGCAGCCAAGAGAGCAACGAGCAGTACTTC. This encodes CASSQESNEQYF.